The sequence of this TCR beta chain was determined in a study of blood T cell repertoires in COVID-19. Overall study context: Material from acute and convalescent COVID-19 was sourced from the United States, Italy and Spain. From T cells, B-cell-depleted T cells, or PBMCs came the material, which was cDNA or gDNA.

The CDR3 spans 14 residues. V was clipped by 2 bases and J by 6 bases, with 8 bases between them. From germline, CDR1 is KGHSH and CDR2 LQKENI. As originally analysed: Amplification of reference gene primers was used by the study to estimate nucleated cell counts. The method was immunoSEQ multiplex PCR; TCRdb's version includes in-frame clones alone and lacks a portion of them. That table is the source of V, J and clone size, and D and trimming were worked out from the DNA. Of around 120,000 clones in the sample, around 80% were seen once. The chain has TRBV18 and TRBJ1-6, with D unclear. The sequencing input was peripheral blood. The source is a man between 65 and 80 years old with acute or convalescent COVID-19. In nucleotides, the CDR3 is TGTGCCAGCTCACCAGGAGGAAGTAATTCACCCCTCCACTTT. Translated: CASSPGGSNSPLHF.